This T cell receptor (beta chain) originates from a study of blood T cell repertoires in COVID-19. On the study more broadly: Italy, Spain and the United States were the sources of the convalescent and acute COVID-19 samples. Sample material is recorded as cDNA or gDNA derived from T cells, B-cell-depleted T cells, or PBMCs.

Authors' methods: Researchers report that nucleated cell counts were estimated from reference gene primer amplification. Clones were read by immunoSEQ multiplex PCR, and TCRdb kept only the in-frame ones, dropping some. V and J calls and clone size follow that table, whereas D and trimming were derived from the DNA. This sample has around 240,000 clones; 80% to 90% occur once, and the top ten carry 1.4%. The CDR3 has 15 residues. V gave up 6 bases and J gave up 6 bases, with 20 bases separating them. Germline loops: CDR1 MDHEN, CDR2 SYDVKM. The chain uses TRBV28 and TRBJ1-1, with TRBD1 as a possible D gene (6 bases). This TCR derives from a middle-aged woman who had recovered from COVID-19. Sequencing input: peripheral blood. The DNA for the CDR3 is TGTGCCAGCAGACTAGGGGGGGGTAAAGGCTCTGAAGCTTTCTTT. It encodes CASRLGGGKGSEAFF.